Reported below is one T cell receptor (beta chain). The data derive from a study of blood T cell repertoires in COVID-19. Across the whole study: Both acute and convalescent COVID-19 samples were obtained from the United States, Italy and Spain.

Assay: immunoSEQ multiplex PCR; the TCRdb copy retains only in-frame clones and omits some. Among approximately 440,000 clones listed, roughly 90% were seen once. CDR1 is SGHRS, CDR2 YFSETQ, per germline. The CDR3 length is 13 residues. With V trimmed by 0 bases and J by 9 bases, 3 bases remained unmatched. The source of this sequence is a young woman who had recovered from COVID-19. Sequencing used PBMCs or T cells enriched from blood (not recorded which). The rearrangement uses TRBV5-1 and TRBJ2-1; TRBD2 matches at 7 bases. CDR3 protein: CASSLVAGGEQFF. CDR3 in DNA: TGCGCCAGCAGCTTGGTAGCGGGTGGTGAGCAGTTCTTC.